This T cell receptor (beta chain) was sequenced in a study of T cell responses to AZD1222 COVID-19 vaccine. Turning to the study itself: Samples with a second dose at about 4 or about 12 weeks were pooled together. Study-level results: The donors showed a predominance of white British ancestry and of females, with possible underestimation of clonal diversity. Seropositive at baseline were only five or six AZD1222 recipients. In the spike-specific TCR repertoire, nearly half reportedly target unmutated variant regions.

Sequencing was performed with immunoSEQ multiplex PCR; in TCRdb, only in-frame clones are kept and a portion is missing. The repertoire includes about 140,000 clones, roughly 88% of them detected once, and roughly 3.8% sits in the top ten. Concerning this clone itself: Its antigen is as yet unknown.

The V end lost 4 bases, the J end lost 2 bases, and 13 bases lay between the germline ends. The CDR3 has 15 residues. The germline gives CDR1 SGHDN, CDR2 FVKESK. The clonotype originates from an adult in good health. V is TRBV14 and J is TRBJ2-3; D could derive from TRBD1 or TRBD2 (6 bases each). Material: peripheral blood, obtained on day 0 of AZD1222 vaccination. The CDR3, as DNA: TGTGCCAGCAGCCCAGGGGAGGTTATCACAGATACGCAGTATTTT. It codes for CASSPGEVITDTQYF.